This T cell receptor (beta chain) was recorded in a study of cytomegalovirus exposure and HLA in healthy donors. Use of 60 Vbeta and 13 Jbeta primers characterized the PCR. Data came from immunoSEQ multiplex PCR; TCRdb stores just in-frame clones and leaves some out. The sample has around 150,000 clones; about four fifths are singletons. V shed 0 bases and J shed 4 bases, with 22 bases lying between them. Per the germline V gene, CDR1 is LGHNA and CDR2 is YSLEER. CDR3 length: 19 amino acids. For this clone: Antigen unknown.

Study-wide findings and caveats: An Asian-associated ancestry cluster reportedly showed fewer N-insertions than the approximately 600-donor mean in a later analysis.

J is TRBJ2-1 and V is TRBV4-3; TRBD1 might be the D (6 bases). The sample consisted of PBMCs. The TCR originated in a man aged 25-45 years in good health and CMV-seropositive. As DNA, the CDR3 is TGCGCCAGCAGCCAAGATCCGCCTGAGTGGGGGCCGGAATACAATGAGCAGTTCTTC. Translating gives CASSQDPPEWGPEYNEQFF.